Sequencing of this T cell receptor (beta chain) was carried out in a study of blood T cells in healthy people across ages. On the study more broadly: Template switching caught about one barcoded beta molecule for each two T cells.

Study-wide points: Reliance upon unsorted PBMCs precluded definitive naive versus antigen-experienced comparison. Samples with more naive T cells showed higher observed beta diversity.

CDR1 DFQATT and CDR2 SNEGSKA come from the germline V gene (reference sequence). Trimming removed 1 base at V and 5 bases at J, with 26 bases between. The CDR3 has 18 amino acids. A second roughly 6 to 11 cycle PCR used barcoded and J-beta primers. A template-switch adaptor that had 12 random nucleotides put a tag on each cDNA molecule. TCRdb recomputed calls from the 5' RACE reads with MiXCR, one row per CDR3 protein. This sample has about 1.7 million distinct CDR3 sequences; about 30% occur once, and the top ten carry roughly 8%. As regards this clonotype: Its antigen is currently unknown.

The rearrangement uses TRBV20-1 and TRBJ2-5; tentatively, D is TRBD2 (6 bases). The specimen was blood. This receptor was identified in a woman under 40 in good health. As DNA, the CDR3 is TGCAGTGCTAGAGGGTGGGGACTCAAATCTGGGGTGCGGGAGACCCAGTACTTC. Translated: CSARGWGLKSGVRETQYF.